These T cell receptor beta chains were read from a single sample in a study of T cell changes during pregnancy in multiple sclerosis. Repertoires were generated with immunoSEQ multiplex PCR, while TCRdb's copy carries only in-frame clones and drops some. The table has 35,000 or so clones, around 93% seen once; the top ten hold about 3%. Material: CD4+ T cells from peripheral blood mononuclear cells, obtained in the third trimester of pregnancy. All receptors derive from a female donor in good health, enrolled as a control in a pregnancy study. CDR3s include the opening cysteine and the closing phenylalanine or tryptophan. D genes are given only for firm matches. Expanded clones are given a class, and other clones once, few, many or no size at all.

clone_size | d_call | j_call | v_call | cdr3_nt | cdr3_aa
. | . | TRBJ2-3 | TRBV9 | TGTGCCAGCAGCGTCGCCGGGGTTGGGTCCACAGATACGCAGTATTTT | CASSVAGVGSTDTQYF
. | TRBD1 | TRBJ2-2 | TRBV28 | TGTGCCAGCAGTTCCGGCGGGACAGGACTCACCGGGGAGCTGTTTTTT | CASSSGGTGLTGELFF
. | TRBD1 | TRBJ1-6 | TRBV5-1 | TGCGCCAGCAGCTCTGAAGGGACAGTAGGCTCACCCCTCCACTTT | CASSSEGTVGSPLHF
. | TRBD2 | TRBJ2-7 | TRBV27 | TGTGCCAGCAGCCCTGGGGGAGGGGCGGGAGAGCAGTACTTC | CASSPGGGAGEQYF
. | TRBD2 | TRBJ2-3 | TRBV6-1 | TGTGCCAGCAGTGAAGTTGCGGGAGGGCCCACAGATACGCAGTATTTT | CASSEVAGGPTDTQYF
. | . | TRBJ2-1 | TRBV5-1 | TGCGCCAGCAGCTCCCTCCGGGACAATGAGCAGTTCTTC | CASSSLRDNEQFF
. | TRBD1 | TRBJ1-3 | TRBV7-9 | TGTGCCAGCAGCTCGACAGGGGAGTCTGGAAACACCATATATTTT | CASSSTGESGNTIYF
. | TRBD1 | TRBJ1-2 | TRBV6-5 | TGTGCCAGCAGAGCGACAGGGCGCGGTGACGGCTACACCTTC | CASRATGRGDGYTF
. | . | TRBJ2-1 | TRBV4-2 | TGTGCCAGCAGCCAAACGGGATACAATGAGCAGTTCTTC | CASSQTGYNEQFF
. | TRBD1 | TRBJ2-2 | TRBV5-1 | TGCGCCAGCAGCTTGACAGGGGGTAGCACCGGGGAGCTGTTTTTT | CASSLTGGSTGELFF
once | TRBD1 | TRBJ1-6 | TRBV7-2 | TGTGCCAGCAGCTTATGGACAGGGGGCAATTCACCCCTCCACTTT | CASSLWTGGNSPLHF
. | . | TRBJ1-1 | TRBV7-9 | TGTGCCAGCAGCCTGAGGAGGGGAGTATGGACTGAAGCTTTCTTT | CASSLRRGVWTEAFF
. | TRBD2 | TRBJ2-7 | TRBV11-2 | TGTGCCAGCAGCAAACGACTAGCGGGTGCCTCCTACGAGCAGTACTTC | CASSKRLAGASYEQYF
. | TRBD2 | TRBJ2-3 | TRBV6-6 | TGTGCCAGCATGCGGGGGGACACAGATACGCAGTATTTT | CASMRGDTDTQYF
. | TRBD1 | TRBJ1-6 | TRBV28 | TGTGCCAGCAGTTTATTTTCAGGGGGCATTAATTCACCCCTCCACTTT | CASSLFSGGINSPLHF
once | TRBD2 | TRBJ2-3 | TRBV6-4 | TGTGCCAGCAGTGCCCATTTTCTAGCGGGGGAGGATACGCAGTATTTT | CASSAHFLAGEDTQYF
. | TRBD2 | TRBJ2-7 | TRBV5-4 | TGTGCCAGCACAGGGAGCCGGACTAGCGGCGAATACGAGCAGTACTTC | CASTGSRTSGEYEQYF
. | . | TRBJ2-7 | TRBV7-9 | TGTGCCAGCAGCTTAACGGCAGGGAGGTTTTACTTC | CASSLTAGRFYF
. | . | TRBJ2-4 | TRBV11-2 | TGTGCCAGCAGCTTAGCAGGTTTAGCCAAAAACATTCAGTACTTC | CASSLAGLAKNIQYF
once | . | TRBJ2-1 | TRBV14 | TGTGCCAGCAGCCAAGGAGTCAATGAGCAGTTCTTC | CASSQGVNEQFF
few | . | TRBJ2-4 | TRBV6-6 | TGTGCCAGCAGTTACTCTTTAGAGGGCGGCATTCAGTACTTC | CASSYSLEGGIQYF
few | . | TRBJ1-2 | TRBV27 | TGTGCCAGCAGTTTGAGCACTAACTATGGCTACACCTTC | CASSLSTNYGYTF
. | TRBD2 | TRBJ2-7 | TRBV19 | TGTGCCAGTAGGACTAGCGGAGGGGGTGAGCAGTACTTC | CASRTSGGGEQYF
. | . | TRBJ2-3 | TRBV9 | TGTGCCAGCAGCAGAGGTGTCTGGCTAGGCACAGATACGCAGTATTTT | CASSRGVWLGTDTQYF
. | TRBD2 | TRBJ2-3 | TRBV5-1 | TGCGCCAGCAGCTCCGGGACTAGGGCAGATACGCAGTATTTT | CASSSGTRADTQYF
once | TRBD2 | TRBJ2-7 | TRBV20-1 | TGCAGGAGCGGGAGTAACACCGAGCAGTACTTC | CRSGSNTEQYF
. | TRBD2 | TRBJ2-1 | TRBV7-7 | TGTGCCAGCGCCCCGATGGGCGGGGGGGGAAATGAGCAGTTCTTC | CASAPMGGGGNEQFF
. | TRBD2 | TRBJ2-1 | TRBV4-2 | TGTGCCAGCAGCCAAGGGCAGCGGGAGGTTGAGCAGTTCTTC | CASSQGQREVEQFF
. | TRBD1 | TRBJ2-3 | TRBV5-4 | TGTGCCAGCAGCTTCGCGGACAGGGACACAGATACGCAGTATTTT | CASSFADRDTDTQYF
. | . | TRBJ1-2 | TRBV6-5 | TGTGCCAGAGGGGCGTCGGACTATGGCTACACCTTC | CARGASDYGYTF
. | . | TRBJ1-4 | TRBV18 | TGTGCCAGCTCACTACTCGGAGGAACTAATGAAAAACTGTTTTTT | CASSLLGGTNEKLFF
. | TRBD2 | TRBJ2-1 | TRBV5-1 | TGCGCCAGCAGCTCGACTAGCGGGGCTTACAATGAGCAGTTCTTC | CASSSTSGAYNEQFF
once | . | TRBJ2-3 | TRBV5-1 | TGCGCCAGCAGCTTGGTAGGGCGGGGACCAGATACGCAGTATTTT | CASSLVGRGPDTQYF
once | TRBD1 | TRBJ1-1 | TRBV19 | TGTGCCAGTAGTGTCACAGGGGGCGCGTACACTGAAGCTTTCTTT | CASSVTGGAYTEAFF
. | . | TRBJ2-2 | TRBV19 | TGTGCCAGTAGTTTGGGCCCCACCGGGGAGCTGTTTTTT | CASSLGPTGELFF
. | TRBD1 | TRBJ1-1 | TRBV6-6 | TGTGCCAGCAGTATAACAGGGGGCACTGAAGCTTTCTTT | CASSITGGTEAFF
. | . | TRBJ1-5 | TRBV7-8 | TGTGCCAGCAGCTTAGGTGGCAGATTCAATCAGCCCCAGCATTTT | CASSLGGRFNQPQHF
. | TRBD1 | TRBJ2-7 | TRBV19 | TGTGCCAGTAGTTGGGGGACAGGATCCTACGAGCAGTACTTC | CASSWGTGSYEQYF
. | TRBD2 | TRBJ2-5 | TRBV5-1 | TGCGCCAGCAGCCCCGGACTAGCGGTCGAGACCCAGTACTTC | CASSPGLAVETQYF
. | . | TRBJ2-5 | TRBV11-2 | TGTGCCAGCAGCTTCGCGAGGGAGACCCAGTACTTC | CASSFARETQYF
. | TRBD1 | TRBJ1-5 | TRBV28 | TGTGCCAGCAGGCGGACAGGACCAAATCAGCCCCAGCATTTT | CASRRTGPNQPQHF